The 29 T cell receptor beta chains below were found in one sample sequenced in a study of post-analysis software for immune sequencing data. Antigens of these TCRs are unknown. cDNA libraries for TCR beta contained unique molecular identifiers. TCRdb re-analysed the PCR reads in MiXCR, keeping a single row per CDR3 protein. This sample has fewer than 850,000 distinct CDR3 sequences, with 35% to 55% found just once. Notes on the study in general: Four or five TRBV segments (TRBV5-6, TRBV5-1 and TRBV20-1 among them) occurred more frequently in patients than in controls.

Sequenced material: blood. The source of these receptors is a girl aged 10 to 17 with multiple sclerosis.

This clonotype was observed a handful of times. The junction departs from germline at one end; a sequencing error may be responsible. CDR3 residues: CASSRGRDRVNTEAFF. In DNA, the CDR3 is TGTGCCAGCAGCCGAGGAAGGGACAGGGTGAATACTGAAGCTTTCTTT. The chain recombines TRBV5-8 with TRBJ1-1; TRBD1 matches at 9 bases. The CDR3 length is 16 residues. The germline V gene has CDR1 SGHTS and CDR2 YDEGEE.

This clonotype appeared a few times. The rearrangement joins TRBV5-6 to TRBJ1-1; D not certain. The V end lost 2 bases, the J end lost 8 bases, and 13 bases lay between the germline ends. Looked up from germline, CDR1 is SGHDT and CDR2 is YYEEEE. The CDR3 is 13 residues long. The CDR3 DNA reads as TGTGCCAGCAGCTTTGCTGGGAAGACAGAAGCTTTCTTT. Its translation: CASSFAGKTEAFF.

The rearrangement links TRBV7-8 to TRBJ2-7, with 7 bases lining up with TRBD1. The CDR3 is made up of 12 amino acids. The ends lost 5 bases at V and 6 bases at J; junction bases unmatched: 4. Germline CDR1 and CDR2: SGHVS and FQNEAQ. The CDR3 loop is CASSARGSEQYF. For the CDR3, the DNA is TGTGCCAGCAGCGCCAGGGGGTCCGAGCAGTACTTC.

This clonotype was counted between two and nine times. This chain joins TRBV4-1 and TRBJ2-3, with 12 bases lining up with TRBD2. The ends lost 0 bases at V and 6 bases at J; junction bases unmatched: 7. The CDR3 sequence is 17 residues long. Per germline, CDR1 MGHRA and CDR2 YSYEKL. Here the CDR3 reads CASSQEASGRVVDTQYF. CDR3 nucleotides: TGCGCCAGCAGCCAAGAGGCTAGCGGGAGGGTGGTGGATACGCAGTATTTT.

V and J are TRBV6-2 or TRBV6-3 and TRBJ2-5, with a tentative D call TRBD1 (6 bases). V was clipped by 5 bases and J by 11 bases, with 24 bases between them. CDR3 length: 15 residues. Germline CDR1 and CDR2: MNHEY and SVGEGT. CDR3 protein: CASSPIPGQRDEQYF. CDR3 DNA sequence: TGTGCCAGCAGTCCGATTCCGGGACAAAGGGATGAGCAGTACTTC.

This clonotype has more than one count but fewer than ten. This chain joins TRBV12-3 or TRBV12-4 and TRBJ2-5; D is unclear. The CDR3 is 12 residues long. Between the trimmed V and J ends, which lost 8 bases and 1 base, there was a span of 8 bases. CDR3 sequence (DNA): TGTGCCAGCGAGAGATTCCAAGAGACCCAGTACTTC. It yields the protein CASERFQETQYF.

The chain combines TRBV14 with TRBJ2-3; 15 bases agree with TRBD2. J was trimmed by 6 bases and V by 2 bases; bases with no gene match: 12. The CDR3 loop spans 19 amino acids. CDR1 SGHDN and CDR2 FVKESK come from the germline V gene. CDR3 region: CASSQTGTSGRLITDTQYF. The CDR3 nucleotides are TGTGCCAGCAGCCAAACCGGGACTAGCGGGAGGTTGATCACGGATACGCAGTATTTT.

The rearrangement joins TRBV19 to TRBJ2-7; TRBD2 is a possible D gene (5 bases). The CDR3 extends over 14 amino acids. Germline-derived CDR1 and CDR2 are LNHDA and SQIVND (reference sequence). Trimming left V 3 bases short and J 5 bases short, with 14 bases between. Here the CDR3 DNA reads TGTGCCAGTAGTATGGGAGCGGCTGGGAACGAGCAGTACTTC. Its protein product is CASSMGAAGNEQYF.

The rearrangement uses TRBV15 and TRBJ2-7; D might be TRBD1 or TRBD2, each matching 5 bases. Trimming shortened V by 4 bases and J by 3 bases, and 16 bases separated the two germline ends. CDR3 length equals 15 residues. Germline values: CDR1 LNHNV, CDR2 YYDKDF (reference sequence). CDR3 nucleotide sequence: TGTGCCACCAGCACAGCTAGGGACGGAGGCTACGAGCAGTACTTC. Its translation is CATSTARDGGYEQYF.

This clonotype was picked up a small number of times. This chain links TRBV29-1 with TRBJ2-1; the match to TRBD1 covers 7 bases. Trimming at V came to 6 bases and at J to 3 bases, leaving 5 bases not matched to a gene. Germline assignment: CDR1 SQVTM and CDR2 ANQGSEA. This CDR3 comprises 13 residues. CDR3 DNA sequence: TGCAGCGTACTGACAGGGAGCTACAATGAGCAGTTCTTC. Translated: CSVLTGSYNEQFF.

This clonotype came up a few times. The chain is built from TRBV6-1 and TRBJ2-1, with 10 bases matching TRBD2. Unmatched junction bases numbered 6, after V lost 6 bases and J lost 7 bases. The CDR3 loop spans 14 amino acids. The germline V gene encodes CDR1 MNHNS and CDR2 SASEGT. The CDR3 bases are TGTGCCAGCAGCGCTAGCGGGAGCCCTAATGAGCAGTTCTTC. This sequence encodes CASSASGSPNEQFF.

This clonotype was recorded once. V and J are TRBV20-1 and TRBJ2-5, with 9 positions matching TRBD2. The germline CDR1 and CDR2 sequences are DFQATT and SNEGSKA (reference sequence). Losses at the gene ends were 5 bases for V and 13 bases for J; bases not matched to a gene: 17. This CDR3 has 14 amino acids. CDR3 sequence: CSALAGANTGELYF. The CDR3 DNA is TGCAGTGCTTTAGCGGGAGCAAACACCGGGGAGCTGTACTTC.

The chain joins TRBV12-3 or TRBV12-4 to TRBJ2-7; D not certain. The CDR3 has 13 amino acids. V lost 6 bases to trimming and J lost 6 bases, with 15 bases between them. The CDR3 here is CASSPTGMGEQYF. CDR3 nucleotides: TGTGCCAGCAGCCCTACGGGTATGGGCGAGCAGTACTTC.

This clonotype occurred once. The CDR3 DNA follows: TGCGCCAGCGCTTTTGGTATGAGCTCCTACAATGAGCAGTTCTTC. Translating gives CASAFGMSSYNEQFF. This sequence joins TRBV4-3 and TRBJ2-1, with no clear D. This CDR3 spans 15 amino acids. The V end lost 8 bases, the J end lost 0 bases, and 14 bases lay between the germline ends. Germline V gives CDR1 LGHNA, CDR2 YSLEER.

V is TRBV4-2 and J is TRBJ2-1, with 10 bases matching TRBD2. The J segment lost 4 bases and the V segment lost 2 bases, leaving 5 bases of the junction unmatched. The CDR3 covers 16 residues. The germline gives CDR1 LGHNA, CDR2 YNFKEQ. In DNA form, the CDR3 reads TGTGCCAGCAGCCAAACAGCGGGAGGGGGGTACAATGAGCAGTTCTTC. It specifies CASSQTAGGGYNEQFF.

The V call is TRBV29-1, the J call TRBJ2-1; 9 bases align to TRBD1. The CDR3 covers 12 residues. The junction had 5 bases not matched to a gene; V was cut back by 6 bases and J by 8 bases. CDR1 is SQVTM, CDR2 ANQGSEA, per germline. The CDR3 protein is CSVGQGFDEQFF. The CDR3 bases are TGCAGCGTCGGACAGGGGTTTGATGAGCAGTTCTTC.

The chain has TRBV27 and TRBJ2-3; no firm D call. The germline V gene has CDR1 MNHEY and CDR2 SMNVEV (reference sequence). Trimming removed 2 bases at V and 4 bases at J, with 13 bases between. CDR3 length: 15 amino acids. The CDR3 spells CASSLAPRGADTQYF. The CDR3 coding sequence is TGTGCCAGCAGTTTAGCACCCCGAGGCGCAGATACGCAGTATTTT.

This chain joins TRBV20-1 and TRBJ2-1; TRBD2 aligns across 14 bases. The CDR3 has 17 residues. Trimming removed 6 bases from V and 2 bases from J; junction bases left unmatched: 9. The germline V gene has CDR1 DFQATT and CDR2 SNEGSKA (reference sequence). CDR3 DNA sequence: TGCAGTGCAACGGGACTAGCGGGGGAGAGCCCCTACAATGAGCAGTTCTTC. It codes for CSATGLAGESPYNEQFF.

The chain's CDR3 is CATSDAGYGRLQETQYF. CDR3 nucleotides: TGTGCCACCAGTGATGCAGGGTACGGTCGATTACAAGAGACCCAGTACTTC. This chain connects TRBV24-1 to TRBJ2-5; tentatively, D is TRBD1 (5 bases). The V gene lost 3 bases and the J gene lost 2 bases, with 18 bases spanning the gap. This CDR3 contains 17 residues. Germline lookup yields CDR1 KGHDR and CDR2 SFDVKD.

The V and J genes are TRBV5-1 and TRBJ2-5, with TRBD1 identical over 7 bases. The CDR3 covers 14 residues. V dropped 7 bases and J dropped 2; count of bases not matched to a gene: 8. Germline CDR1 is SGHRS and CDR2 is YFSETQ. CDR3 sequence (DNA): TGCGCCAGCCGGGACAGTCCTGAACAAGAGACCCAGTACTTC. Amino acid sequence: CASRDSPEQETQYF.

This clonotype has just a few counts. The chain combines TRBV10-3 with TRBJ2-7, with TRBD1 matching over 9 bases. The CDR3 is made up of 15 amino acids. V gave up 4 bases and J gave up 2 bases; unmatched junction bases: 6. Germline V gene sequence: CDR1 ENHRY, CDR2 SYGVKD. The CDR3 reads CAISGGTGSAYEQYF. CDR3 bases: TGTGCCATCAGTGGGGGGACAGGGTCGGCCTACGAGCAGTACTTC.

This clonotype occurred a few times. The gene calls are TRBV2 and TRBJ2-7, with 8 bases aligning to TRBD2. Looked up from germline, CDR1 is SNHLY and CDR2 is FYNNEI. The ends lost 8 bases at V and 3 bases at J; junction bases unmatched: 12. The CDR3 consists of 15 residues. The CDR3 is CASAREGSVVYEQYF. In nucleotides, the CDR3 is TGTGCCAGCGCCCGGGAGGGGTCGGTTGTCTACGAGCAGTACTTC.

This clonotype has a handful of counts. This rearrangement joins TRBV14 to TRBJ2-1, with a possible D match to TRBD2 (7 bases). V gave up 0 bases and J gave up 3 bases, with 15 bases separating them. Germline assignment: CDR1 SGHDN and CDR2 FVKESK. This CDR3 region has 17 residues. The CDR3 loop reads CASSQDKRDNFYNEQFF. CDR3 DNA sequence: TGTGCCAGCAGCCAAGATAAGCGGGACAACTTCTACAATGAGCAGTTCTTC. The whole variable domain, remainder taken from reference TRBV14 and TRBJ2-1, is EAGVTQFPSHSVIEKGQTVTLRCDPISGHDNLYWYRRVMGKEIKFLLHFVKESKQDESGMPNNRFLAERTGGTYSTLKVQPAELEDSGVYFCASSQDKRDNFYNEQFFGPGTRLTVL.

The gene calls are TRBV9 and TRBJ2-1; 10 bases align to TRBD2. V shed 0 bases and J 4 bases; nucleotides not matched to a gene: 7. The germline CDR1 and CDR2 sequences are SGDLS and YYNGEE. The CDR3 covers 17 residues. CDR3 residues: CASSVDPAGGLYNEQFF. The CDR3 DNA follows: TGTGCCAGCAGCGTAGACCCAGCGGGAGGGTTATACAATGAGCAGTTCTTC.

The J gene is TRBJ2-1, the V gene TRBV7-8; D uncertain. Germline V CDR1 and CDR2: SGHVS, FQNEAQ. The ends were cut back, 4 bases at V and 9 bases at J, with 7 bases in the middle. This CDR3 is built from 11 residues. CDR3 loop: CASSSLGEQFF. CDR3 sequence (DNA): TGTGCCAGCAGCTCCCTGGGTGAGCAGTTCTTC. Full variable domain (remainder filled in from reference TRBV7-8 and TRBJ2-1): GAGVSQSPRYKVAKRGQDVALRCDPISGHVSLFWYQQALGQGPEFLTYFQNEAQLDKSGLPSDRFFAERPEGSVSTLKIQRTQQEDSAVYLCASSSLGEQFFGPGTRLTVL.

The chain uses TRBV20-1 and TRBJ2-6, with 7 bases lining up with TRBD1. V lost 0 bases, J lost 0 bases, and 17 bases stayed unmatched. CDR3 length equals 21 residues. CDR1 and CDR2 from the germline V gene are DFQATT and SNEGSKA (reference sequence). This CDR3 is CSAREQPSTGQPPSGANVLTF. CDR3 in DNA: TGCAGTGCTAGAGAGCAACCCTCCACGGGACAGCCACCCTCTGGGGCCAACGTCCTGACTTTC.

V is TRBV6-2 or TRBV6-3 and J is TRBJ2-1; TRBD1 aligns across 7 bases. Germline V lookup: CDR1 MNHEY, CDR2 SVGEGT. The CDR3 has 17 amino acids. After removal of 2 bases from V and 4 bases from J, the junction contained 11 bases not matched to a gene. CDR3 sequence reads: CASSYRLTGASYNEQFF. The DNA for the CDR3 is TGTGCCAGCAGTTACCGGCTTACAGGGGCCTCGTACAATGAGCAGTTCTTC.

With respect to this clonotype: The limits of the CDR3 on the DNA are not certain, so only TCRdb's listed CDR3 is given. The J gene is TRBJ1-4, the V gene TRBV29-1. The CDR3 contains 14 residues when both ends are counted. Germline V gene data show CDR1 as SQVTM and CDR2 as ANQGSEA. The CDR3 spells CSGAVGRGNEKRFF.

This clonotype was counted a few times. This chain's CDR3 is CASSPRDREGYTF. DNA of the CDR3: TGTGCCAGCAGCCCCCGGGACAGGGAGGGCTACACCTTC. The chain is built from TRBV7-2 and TRBJ1-2; 9 bases line up with TRBD1. CDR1 is SGHTA, CDR2 FQGNSA, per germline. The CDR3 runs to 13 residues. The V and J ends lost 5 bases and 8 bases, in that order; junction bases with no gene match: 6.